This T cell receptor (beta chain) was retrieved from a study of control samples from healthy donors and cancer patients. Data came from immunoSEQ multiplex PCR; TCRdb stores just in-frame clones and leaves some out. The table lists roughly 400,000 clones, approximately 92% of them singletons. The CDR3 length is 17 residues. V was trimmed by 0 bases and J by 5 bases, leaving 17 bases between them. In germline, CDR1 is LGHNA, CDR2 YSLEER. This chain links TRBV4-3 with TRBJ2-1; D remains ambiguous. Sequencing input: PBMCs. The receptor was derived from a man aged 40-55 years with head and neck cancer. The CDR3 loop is CASSQDHPAILHNEQFF. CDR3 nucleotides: TGCGCCAGCAGCCAAGATCATCCCGCCATACTTCACAATGAGCAGTTCTTC.